This TCR beta chain came from a study of CD4+ T cells in melanoma (dated by TCRdb to the early 2020s). Regarding the complete study: The study examined neoantigen-specific CD4+ T cells in human melanoma. Findings and caveats that apply to the study as a whole: The report described a correlation between neoantigen-specific CD4+ T cells and the function of CD8+ T cells, macrophages and B cells. According to the report, neoantigen-specific CD4+ T cells in melanoma displayed diverse differentiation states.

Receptor amplification or capture employed the immunoSEQ multiplex PCR assay. This is the immuneACCESS table as TCRdb keeps it, with only in-frame sequences that have V and J called. A part of the clones is gone; compared with another copy, unresolved V genes explain less than half, and the rest is unexplained. A total of over 100,000 clones appear in this sample, over 80% of them only once. Of the sample, roughly 3.3% falls within the top ten clones. To note about this clone: This clone's antigen is unknown. Within one base of it there is no much larger clone, and no base qualities were kept.

V was cut back by 6 bases and J by 3 bases, leaving a gap of 10 bases between them. The CDR3 goes from the cysteine to the phenylalanine over 13 residues. The only DNA kept is the CDR3, 39 bases in frame from the first base. From a lookup of the germline V gene, CDR1 and CDR2 are SNHLY and FYNNEI. The donors were melanoma patients. The chain links TRBV2 with TRBJ2-3, with the D segment identity uncertain. Sequencing used peripheral blood. This receptor was obtained from a human donor with melanoma. Here the CDR3 is given as CASSPSTTDTQYF. The DNA sequence is TGTGCCAGCAGCCCGTCAACTACAGATACGCAGTATTTT.